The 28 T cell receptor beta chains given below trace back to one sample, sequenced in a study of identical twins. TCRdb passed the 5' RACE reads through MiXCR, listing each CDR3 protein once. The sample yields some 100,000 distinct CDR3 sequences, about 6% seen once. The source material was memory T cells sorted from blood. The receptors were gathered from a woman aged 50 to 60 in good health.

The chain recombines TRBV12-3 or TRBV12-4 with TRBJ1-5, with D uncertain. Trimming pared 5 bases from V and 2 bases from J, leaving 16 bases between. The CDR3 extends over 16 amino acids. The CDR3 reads CASSPQRLDGNQPQHF. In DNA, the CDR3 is TGTGCCAGCAGTCCCCAGAGATTAGACGGCAATCAGCCCCAGCATTTT.

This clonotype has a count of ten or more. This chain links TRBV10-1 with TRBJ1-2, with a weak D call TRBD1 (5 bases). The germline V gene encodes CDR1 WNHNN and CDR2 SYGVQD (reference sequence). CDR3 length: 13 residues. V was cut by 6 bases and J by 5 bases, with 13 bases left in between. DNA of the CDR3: TGCGCCAGCAGGGGGACCAGGAATTATGGCTACACCTTC. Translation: CASRGTRNYGYTF.

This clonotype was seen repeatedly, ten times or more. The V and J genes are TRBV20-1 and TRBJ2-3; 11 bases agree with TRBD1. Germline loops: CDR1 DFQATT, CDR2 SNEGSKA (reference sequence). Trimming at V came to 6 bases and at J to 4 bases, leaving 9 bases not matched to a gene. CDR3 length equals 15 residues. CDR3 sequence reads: CSANQGQGDADTQYF. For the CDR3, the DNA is TGCAGTGCCAACCAGGGACAGGGGGACGCAGATACGCAGTATTTT.

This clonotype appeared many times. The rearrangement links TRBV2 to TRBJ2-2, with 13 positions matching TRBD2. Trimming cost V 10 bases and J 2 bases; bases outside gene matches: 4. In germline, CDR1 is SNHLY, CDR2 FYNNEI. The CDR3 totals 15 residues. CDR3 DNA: TGTGCCACCGGGACTAGCGGGACCAACACCGGGGAGCTGTTTTTT. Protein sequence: CATGTSGTNTGELFF.

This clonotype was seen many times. The CDR3 region has the DNA TGCAGTGCTAGTATCCTAGCGGACAATGAGCAGTTCTTC. Translating gives CSASILADNEQFF. This chain connects TRBV20-1 to TRBJ2-1; 7 bases line up with TRBD2. Germline CDR1 reads DFQATT; CDR2 reads SNEGSKA (reference sequence). The ends lost 3 bases at V and 5 bases at J; junction bases unmatched: 4. This CDR3 is 13 amino acids long.

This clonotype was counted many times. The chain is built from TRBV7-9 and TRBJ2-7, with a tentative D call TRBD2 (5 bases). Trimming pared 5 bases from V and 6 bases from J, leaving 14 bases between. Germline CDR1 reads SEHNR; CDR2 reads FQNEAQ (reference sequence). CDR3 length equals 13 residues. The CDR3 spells CASSLLAGGEQYV. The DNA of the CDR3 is TGTGCCAGCAGCCTCTTGGCAGGAGGCGAGCAGTACGTC.

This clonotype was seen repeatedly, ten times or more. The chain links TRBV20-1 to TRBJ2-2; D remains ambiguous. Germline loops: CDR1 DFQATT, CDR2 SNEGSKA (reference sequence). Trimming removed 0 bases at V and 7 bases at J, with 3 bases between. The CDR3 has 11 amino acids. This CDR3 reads CSARDYGELFF. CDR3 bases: TGCAGTGCTAGAGATTACGGGGAGCTGTTTTTT.

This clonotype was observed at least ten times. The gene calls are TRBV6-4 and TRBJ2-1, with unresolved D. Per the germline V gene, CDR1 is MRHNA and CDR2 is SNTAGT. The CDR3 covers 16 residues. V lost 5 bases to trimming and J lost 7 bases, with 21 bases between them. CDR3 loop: CASSPRADRPVNEQFF. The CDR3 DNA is TGTGCCAGCAGTCCTCGGGCAGACCGACCCGTAAATGAGCAGTTCTTC.

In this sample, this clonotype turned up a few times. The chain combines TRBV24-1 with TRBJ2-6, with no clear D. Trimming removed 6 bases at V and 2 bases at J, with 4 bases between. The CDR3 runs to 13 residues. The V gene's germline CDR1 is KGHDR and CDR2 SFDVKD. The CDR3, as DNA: TGTGCCACCAGTCGGCCTGGGGCCAACGTCCTGACTTTC. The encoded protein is CATSRPGANVLTF.

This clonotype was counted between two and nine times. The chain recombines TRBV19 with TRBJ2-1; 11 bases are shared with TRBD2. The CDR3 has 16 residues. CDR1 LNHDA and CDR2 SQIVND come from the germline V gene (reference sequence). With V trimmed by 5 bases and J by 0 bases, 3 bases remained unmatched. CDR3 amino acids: CASSGGLADSYNEQFF. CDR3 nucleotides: TGTGCCAGTAGTGGGGGACTAGCGGACTCCTACAATGAGCAGTTCTTC.

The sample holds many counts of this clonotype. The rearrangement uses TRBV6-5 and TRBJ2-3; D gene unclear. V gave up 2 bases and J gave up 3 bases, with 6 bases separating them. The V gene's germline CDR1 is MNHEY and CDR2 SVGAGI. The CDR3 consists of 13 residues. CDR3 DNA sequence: TGTGCCAGCAGTTACCCAGGAACAGATACGCAGTATTTT. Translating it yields CASSYPGTDTQYF.

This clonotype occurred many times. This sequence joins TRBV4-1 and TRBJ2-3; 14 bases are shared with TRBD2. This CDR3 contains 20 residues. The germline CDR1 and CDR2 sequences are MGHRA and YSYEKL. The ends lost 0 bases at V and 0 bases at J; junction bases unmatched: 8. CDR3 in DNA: TGCGCCAGCAGCCAAGAAAGACTAGCGGGAGGGCTTAGAAGCACAGATACGCAGTATTTT. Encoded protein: CASSQERLAGGLRSTDTQYF.

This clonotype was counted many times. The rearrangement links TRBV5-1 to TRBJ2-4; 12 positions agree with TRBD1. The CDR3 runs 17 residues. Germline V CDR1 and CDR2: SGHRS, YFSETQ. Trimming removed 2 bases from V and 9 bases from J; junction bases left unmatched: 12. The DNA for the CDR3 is TGCGCCAGCAGCTTTCCTCCCGGGACAGGGGGCCAGGGCATTCAGTACTTC. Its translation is CASSFPPGTGGQGIQYF.

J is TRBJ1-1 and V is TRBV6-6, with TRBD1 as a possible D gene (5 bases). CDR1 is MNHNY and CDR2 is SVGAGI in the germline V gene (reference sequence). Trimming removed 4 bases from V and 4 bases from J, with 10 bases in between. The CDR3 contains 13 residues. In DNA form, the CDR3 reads TGTGCCAGCAGTTTTCAGGGCGGCACTGAAGCTTTCTTT. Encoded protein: CASSFQGGTEAFF.

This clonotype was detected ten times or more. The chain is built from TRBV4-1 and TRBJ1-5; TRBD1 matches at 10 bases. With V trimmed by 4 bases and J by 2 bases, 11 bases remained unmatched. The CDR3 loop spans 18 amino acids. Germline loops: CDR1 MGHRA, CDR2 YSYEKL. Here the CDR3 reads CASSLPGQGTRGNQPQHF. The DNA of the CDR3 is TGCGCCAGCAGCCTACCGGGACAGGGGACTCGGGGCAATCAGCCCCAGCATTTT.

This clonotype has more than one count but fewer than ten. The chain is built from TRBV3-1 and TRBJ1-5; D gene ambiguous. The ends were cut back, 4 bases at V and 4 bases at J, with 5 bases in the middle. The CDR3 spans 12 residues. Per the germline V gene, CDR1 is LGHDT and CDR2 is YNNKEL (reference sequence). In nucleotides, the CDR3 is TGTGCCAGCAGCCTCCTTAATCAGCCCCAGCATTTT. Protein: CASSLLNQPQHF. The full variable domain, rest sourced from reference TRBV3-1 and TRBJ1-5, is DTAVSQTPKYLVTQMGNDKSIKCEQNLGHDTMYWYKQDSKKFLKIMFSYNNKELIINETVPNRFSPKSPDKAHLNLHINSLELGDSAVYFCASSLLNQPQHFGDGTRLSIL.

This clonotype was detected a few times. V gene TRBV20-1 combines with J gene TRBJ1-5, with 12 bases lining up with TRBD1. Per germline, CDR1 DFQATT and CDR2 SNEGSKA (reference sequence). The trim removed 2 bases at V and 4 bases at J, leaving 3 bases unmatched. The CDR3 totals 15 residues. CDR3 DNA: TGCAGTGCTAGATGGGGACAGGGGGCGAATCAGCCCCAGCATTTT. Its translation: CSARWGQGANQPQHF.

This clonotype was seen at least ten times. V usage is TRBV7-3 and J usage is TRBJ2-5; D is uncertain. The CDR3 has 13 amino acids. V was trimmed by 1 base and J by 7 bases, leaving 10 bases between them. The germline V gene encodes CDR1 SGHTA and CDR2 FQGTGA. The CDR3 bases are TGTGCCAGCAGCTTAAGCGCCGGTGGGACCCAGTACTTC. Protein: CASSLSAGGTQYF. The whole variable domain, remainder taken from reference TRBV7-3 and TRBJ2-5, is GAGVSQTPSNKVTEKGKYVELRCDPISGHTALYWYRQSLGQGPEFLIYFQGTGAADDSGLPNDRFFAVRPEGSVSTLKIQRTERGDSAVYLCASSLSAGGTQYFGPGTRLLVL.

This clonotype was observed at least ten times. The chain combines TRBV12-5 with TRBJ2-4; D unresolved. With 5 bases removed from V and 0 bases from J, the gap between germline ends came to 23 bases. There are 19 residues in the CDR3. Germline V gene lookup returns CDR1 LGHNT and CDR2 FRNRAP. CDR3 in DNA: TGTGCTAGTGGTGTCTGGACGGTAGATAATTTACTAGCCAAAAACATTCAGTACTTC. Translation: CASGVWTVDNLLAKNIQYF.

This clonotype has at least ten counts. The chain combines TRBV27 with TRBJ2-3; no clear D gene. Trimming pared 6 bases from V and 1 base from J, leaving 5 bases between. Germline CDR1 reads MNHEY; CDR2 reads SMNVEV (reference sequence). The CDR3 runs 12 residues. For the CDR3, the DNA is TGTGCCAGCAGAAGTGGCACAGATACGCAGTATTTT. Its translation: CASRSGTDTQYF.

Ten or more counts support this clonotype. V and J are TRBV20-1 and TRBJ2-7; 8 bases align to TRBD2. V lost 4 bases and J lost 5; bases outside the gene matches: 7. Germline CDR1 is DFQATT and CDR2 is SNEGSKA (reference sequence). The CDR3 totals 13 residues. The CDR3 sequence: CSAKPGLEDEQYF. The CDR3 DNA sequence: TGCAGTGCTAAACCGGGACTAGAGGACGAGCAGTACTTC.

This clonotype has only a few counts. The CDR3 sequence: CASSQTLAGTDTQYF. CDR3 coding DNA: TGTGCCAGCAGCCAAACACTAGCGGGAACAGATACGCAGTATTTT. The rearrangement joins TRBV11-2 to TRBJ2-3; 10 bases line up with TRBD2. After removal of 5 bases from V and 3 bases from J, the junction contained 5 bases not matched to a gene. In germline, CDR1 is SGHAT, CDR2 FQNNGV. The CDR3 is 15 amino acids.

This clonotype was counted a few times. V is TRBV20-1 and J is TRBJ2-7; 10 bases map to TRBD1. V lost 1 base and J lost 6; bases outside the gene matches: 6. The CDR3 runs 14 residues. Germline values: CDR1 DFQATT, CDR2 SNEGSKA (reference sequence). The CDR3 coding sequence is TGCAGTGCTAGAGGTGACAGGGGGCAACGCGAGCAGTACTTC. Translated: CSARGDRGQREQYF.

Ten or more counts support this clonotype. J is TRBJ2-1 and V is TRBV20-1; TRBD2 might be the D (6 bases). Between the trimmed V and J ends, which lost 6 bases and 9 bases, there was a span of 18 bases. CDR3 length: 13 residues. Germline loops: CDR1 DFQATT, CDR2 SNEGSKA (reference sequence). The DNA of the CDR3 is TGCAGTGCGGTCGGGAGTCTGGGTCTTGAGCAGTTCTTC. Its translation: CSAVGSLGLEQFF.

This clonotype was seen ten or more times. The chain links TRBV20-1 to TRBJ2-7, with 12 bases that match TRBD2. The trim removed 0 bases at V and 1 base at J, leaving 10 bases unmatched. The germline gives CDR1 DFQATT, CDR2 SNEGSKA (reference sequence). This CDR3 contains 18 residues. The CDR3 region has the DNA TGCAGTGCTAGAGATCGAGATCTAGGGACTAGCGGGTCCTACGAGCAGTACTTC. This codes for CSARDRDLGTSGSYEQYF.

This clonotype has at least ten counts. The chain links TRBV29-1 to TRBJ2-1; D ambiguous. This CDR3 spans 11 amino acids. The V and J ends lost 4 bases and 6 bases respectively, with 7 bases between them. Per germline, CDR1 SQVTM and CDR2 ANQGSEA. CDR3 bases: TGCAGCGTTGTACCGCCCAATGAGCAGTTCTTC. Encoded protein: CSVVPPNEQFF.

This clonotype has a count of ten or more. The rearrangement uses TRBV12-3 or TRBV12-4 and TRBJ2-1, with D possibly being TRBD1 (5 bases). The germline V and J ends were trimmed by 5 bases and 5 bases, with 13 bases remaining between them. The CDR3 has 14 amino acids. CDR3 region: CASSPMGPDNEQFF. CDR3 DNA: TGTGCCAGCAGTCCGATGGGGCCAGACAATGAGCAGTTCTTC.

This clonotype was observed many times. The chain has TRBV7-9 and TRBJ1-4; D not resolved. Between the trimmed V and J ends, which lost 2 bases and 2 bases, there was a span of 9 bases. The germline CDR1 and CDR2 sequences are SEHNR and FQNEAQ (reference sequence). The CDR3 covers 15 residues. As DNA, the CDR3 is TGTGCCAGCAGCTTATTTTCAACGACTAATGAAAAACTGTTTTTT. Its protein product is CASSLFSTTNEKLFF.